A selection of T cell receptor beta chains follows, all from one sample in a study of blood T cells in healthy people across ages. TCRdb reprocessed the 5' RACE reads via MiXCR and lists one record per CDR3 protein. The repertoire holds some 760,000 distinct CDR3 sequences, with approximately 25% as singletons. This sample also belongs to another study, concerning T cells of mothers and their children.

Material: blood. The origin of the receptors is a boy aged 5-17 years in good health. Both conserved end residues are part of each CDR3. D genes are given only for firm matches. Size values are once, few and many counts, or a class for expanded clones, and some rows have none.

>TRBJ1-2|-|-|TRBV2
TGTGCCAGCAGTGGCGCACTCGGTGGCGGCTACACCTTC
CASSGALGGGYTF
>TRBJ2-7|few|TRBD2|TRBV6-6
TGTGCCAGCAGTTACGCCGGGACTAGCACCTACGAGCAGTACTTC
CASSYAGTSTYEQYF
>TRBJ1-1|-|-|TRBV4-3
TGCGCCAGCAGCCAAGATGGACACGGGAACACTGAAGCTTTCTTT
CASSQDGHGNTEAFF
>TRBJ2-4|-|TRBD2|TRBV6-1
TGTGCCAGCAGCTTCCGGGGTGAAAGGGCTAGCGGGAGGCTTAGTCTAAACATTCAGTACTTC
CASSFRGERASGRLSLNIQYF
>TRBJ2-5|-|-|TRBV12-3/TRBV12-4
TGTGCCAGCAGCCCAACTTCCAACCAAGAGACCCAGTACTTC
CASSPTSNQETQYF
>TRBJ2-5|-|TRBD1|TRBV5-6
TGTGCCAGCAGCTTCCGGGACAGGGGGTACCAAGAGACCCAGTACTTC
CASSFRDRGYQETQYF
>TRBJ2-1|few|TRBD2|TRBV27
TGTGCCAGCAGTTGGGGACTAGAGGTAAAGGGTGAGCAGTTCTTC
CASSWGLEVKGEQFF
>TRBJ1-6|-|TRBD1|TRBV12-3/TRBV12-4
TGTGCCAGCAGGATAGACAGGGATAATTCACCCCTCCACTTT
CASRIDRDNSPLHF
>TRBJ1-4|many|-|TRBV20-1
TGCAGTGCTAGGCGGGACGGAAGGGATGTGTTTTTT
CSARRDGRDVFF
>TRBJ2-7|once|TRBD2|TRBV7-2
TGTGCCAGCAGCTTAGGGGCTAGCGGGGGGGCCGGTATCTCCCACGAGCAGTACTTC
CASSLGASGGAGISHEQYF
>TRBJ2-7|few|-|TRBV21-1
TGTGCCAGTACGGGACAGCACTACGAGCAGTACTTC
CASTGQHYEQYF
>TRBJ1-1|-|-|TRBV11-2
TGTGCCAGCAGCTTAGGGTCCACAGCCGAGGCAGCTTTCTTT
CASSLGSTAEAAFF
>TRBJ2-7|-|-|TRBV11-2
TGTGCCAGCAGCAACCGGGAGTACGAGCAGTACTTC
CASSNREYEQYF
>TRBJ1-1|many|TRBD1|TRBV7-2
TGTGCCAGCAGTTTAGCGCGGGACAGGGAAGCTTTCTTT
CASSLARDREAFF
>TRBJ2-5|-|-|TRBV11-2
TGTGCCAGCAGCTTAGATGGGGGGGGCCGGGAGACCCAGTACTTC
CASSLDGGGRETQYF
>TRBJ2-5|-|TRBD2|TRBV20-1
TGCAGTGCTAGAGATCTTCTAGCGGGGAACATGCAAGAGACCCAGTACTTC
CSARDLLAGNMQETQYF
>TRBJ1-4|-|TRBD1|TRBV4-2
TGTGCCGGCAGCCAAGGGGGCTTTGCGGGAAAACTGTTTTTT
CAGSQGGFAGKLFF
>TRBJ2-5|-|TRBD2|TRBV15
TGTGCCACCAGGCTAGCGGGGGTAGGAGAGACCCAGTACTTC
CATRLAGVGETQYF
>TRBJ1-1|-|-|TRBV12-3/TRBV12-4
TGTGCCAGCAGTTACTCCGACAGAGGGAACACTGAAGCTTTCTTT
CASSYSDRGNTEAFF
>TRBJ1-2|few|-|TRBV6-5
TGTGCCAGCAGTTACGACACAGGAACTGGCTACACCTTC
CASSYDTGTGYTF
>TRBJ2-4|-|TRBD1|TRBV4-2
TGTGCCAGCAGCCCAGGGACAGGGAAATACATTCAGTACTTC
CASSPGTGKYIQYF
>TRBJ2-5|-|-|TRBV11-2
TGTGCCAGCAGCTTGGTAATAGGGTCACAAGAGACCCAGTACTTC
CASSLVIGSQETQYF
>TRBJ2-1|-|-|TRBV5-6
TGTGCCAGCAGCGCCGAGTACAATGAGCAGTTCTTC
CASSAEYNEQFF
>TRBJ2-7|-|-|TRBV29-1
TGCAGCGTATGGGGGGGACAGAATCCCTACGAGCAGTACTTC
CSVWGGQNPYEQYF
>TRBJ1-2|many|-|TRBV12-3/TRBV12-4
TGTGCCAGCAGTTCTTCACCGGGACAAATATTAGAAGACTACACCTTC
CASSSSPGQILEDYTF
>TRBJ1-1|-|-|TRBV20-1
TGCAGTGCCGACAGGACTGACACTGAAGCTTTCTTT
CSADRTDTEAFF
>TRBJ2-7|many|TRBD1|TRBV27
TGTGCCAGCAGTTTACCGGGACAGGGCTACGAGCAGTACTTC
CASSLPGQGYEQYF
>TRBJ2-1|many|TRBD2|TRBV28
TGTGCCAGCAGTTTTATGGACGTAGCGGGAGTATTCGATGAGCAGTTCTTC
CASSFMDVAGVFDEQFF
>TRBJ2-5|-|TRBD2|TRBV20-1
TGCAGCCCAGGGGCTAGCGGGGTGGGGGAGACCCAGTACTTC
CSPGASGVGETQYF
>TRBJ2-7|-|TRBD2|TRBV3-1
TGTGCCAGCAGCCCCTACCTGGGGGGGTGGGAACCCTACGAGCAGTACTTC
CASSPYLGGWEPYEQYF
>TRBJ2-7|-|-|TRBV14
TGTGCCAGCAGCCAAGGACTAGTGGGTAACGAGCAGTACTTC
CASSQGLVGNEQYF
>TRBJ2-1|-|-|TRBV6-1
TGTGCCAGCAGTCAACTCTCCGGGCCCCTTTTCAACAATGAGCAGTTCTTC
CASSQLSGPLFNNEQFF
>TRBJ1-1|few|-|TRBV29-1
TGCAACGTTGCATATCACTCAAGGCAGGGCACTGAAGCTTTCTTT
CNVAYHSRQGTEAFF
>TRBJ2-5|-|-|TRBV7-7
TGTGCTAGCAGCCAGGGGCAAAGGGAGACCCAGTACTTC
CASSQGQRETQYF
>TRBJ2-1|few|-|TRBV20-1
TGCAGTGCTAGAGTCTGGGGGTACGATGAGCAGTTCTTC
CSARVWGYDEQFF
>TRBJ1-2|few|TRBD1|TRBV29-1
TGCAGCGCCAATCACAGGGGTTTCTATGGCTACACCTTC
CSANHRGFYGYTF
>TRBJ2-1|-|-|TRBV27
TGTGCCAGCAGTTTTATAGACAATGAGCAGTTCTTC
CASSFIDNEQFF
>TRBJ2-7|-|TRBD1|TRBV12-3/TRBV12-4
TGTGCCAGCAGCCACAGGACAGGTAGCCTCCACGAGCAGTACTTC
CASSHRTGSLHEQYF
>TRBJ2-2|few|-|TRBV27
TGTGCCAGCAGAGACCCTAGGGGGGGAACCGGGGAGCTGTTTTTT
CASRDPRGGTGELFF
>TRBJ2-7|-|-|TRBV10-3
TGTGCCATCAATAGCAGGAGTTCCTACGAGCAGTACTTC
CAINSRSSYEQYF
>TRBJ1-5|-|TRBD1|TRBV28
TGTGCCGTTACCACAGGGGTGGATCAGCCCCAGCATTTT
CAVTTGVDQPQHF
>TRBJ1-3|few|-|TRBV15
TGTGCCACCAGTTATATGGAGGTTCCCCCGTCAAACACCATATATTTT
CATSYMEVPPSNTIYF
>TRBJ1-1|few|-|TRBV28
TGTGTCAGCCCCGGACGGGGGGAGGTGAACACTGAAGCTTTCTTT
CVSPGRGEVNTEAFF
>TRBJ2-7|-|-|TRBV6-5
TGTGCCAGCAGTTACTCGATAGCACAGGCTCCCTACGAGCAGTACTTC
CASSYSIAQAPYEQYF
>TRBJ2-7|-|TRBD1|TRBV3-1
TGTGCCAGCAGCCACACCGGGACAGACAACGAGCAGTACTTC
CASSHTGTDNEQYF
>TRBJ2-7|-|-|TRBV27
TGTGCCCGCAGAATTCTGGCGACCTTCTCCTACGAGCAGTACTTC
CARRILATFSYEQYF
>TRBJ2-6|-|-|TRBV6-2/TRBV6-3
TGTGCCAGCAGTTACAATCCTGGGGCCAACGTCCTGACTTTC
CASSYNPGANVLTF
>TRBJ1-4|few|-|TRBV15
TGTGCCACCAGCAGAGAGGGGGGGCCTACAGGATTGTTTTTT
CATSREGGPTGLFF
>TRBJ2-7|few|-|TRBV21-1
TGTGCCAGCAGCAAACTAGGGACAGATTCCTACGAGCAGTACTTC
CASSKLGTDSYEQYF
>TRBJ1-1|few|-|TRBV12-3/TRBV12-4
TGTGCCAGCAGTTTTCTCAGGGGGAACACTGAAGCTTTCTTT
CASSFLRGNTEAFF
>TRBJ2-1|-|TRBD2|TRBV19
TGTGCCAGTAGTATAGAGGCTAGCGGGAGATACAATGAGCAGTTCTTC
CASSIEASGRYNEQFF
>TRBJ2-7|-|TRBD2|TRBV5-5
TGTGCCAGCAGCGGGGGACTAGCGATCGAGCAGTACTTC
CASSGGLAIEQYF
>TRBJ2-5|few|TRBD2|TRBV5-5
TGTGCCAGCAGCTTGAGGCGGGGGAACCAAGAGACCCAGTACTTC
CASSLRRGNQETQYF
>TRBJ1-1|-|TRBD1|TRBV13
TGTGCCAGCAGCTTAGGCGGGGCAGGGGGCCTAGCTTTCTTT
CASSLGGAGGLAFF